This T cell receptor beta chain derives from a study of persistence of HIV-infected CD4 T cells. Study at large: Median time on suppressive ART was around eight years.

An overlapping HIV-1 Gag peptide pool stimulated these cells at 0.85 to 1 ug/peptide/mL. Sorting of responding CD4+ T cells relied on upregulated CD40 ligand together with CD69. About this clone itself: Its target is not known.

The immunoSEQ assay was version 4, run in survey mode. Sequenced by immunoSEQ multiplex PCR; TCRdb stores in-frame clones only, minus some. The table lists around 24,000 clones, approximately 74% of them singletons. Germline V gene data show CDR1 as SQVTM and CDR2 as ANQGSEA. The V gene lost 2 bases and the J gene lost 3 bases, with 10 bases spanning the gap. The CDR3 length is 13 residues. The chain uses TRBV29-1 and TRBJ2-5, with D possibly TRBD2 on 5 matching bases. The sequence derives from an adult man with HIV who was CMV-seropositive. The input for sequencing was CD4+ T cells sorted from PBMCs after roughly 18-hour stimulation, taken from a patient who received antiretroviral therapy. The CDR3 sequence is CSVEPTGEETQYF. CDR3 sequence (DNA): TGCAGCGTTGAACCCACCGGGGAAGAGACCCAGTACTTC.